One and the same sample provided the 10 T cell receptor beta chains below, sequenced in a study of Tregs in tolerant kidney transplant recipients. Generated by immunoSEQ multiplex PCR, the TCRdb table keeps only in-frame clones and is missing some. The repertoire table contains 30,000 or so clones. This sample comprised CD8+ T cells from blood, obtained before the transplant. The receptors shown here come from a human donor who received a combined kidney and bone marrow transplant.

The sequenced part of the CDR3 DNA is TGTGCCAGCAGCTTCGCGGGAGGCGGGACAGATACG. It codes for CASSFAGGGTDT. The entire CDR3 is CASSFAGGGTDTQYF. The chain joins TRBV7-6 to TRBJ2-3, with 8 bases aligning to TRBD2. The read terminates 3 residues ahead of where the CDR3 ends, so the germline J gene completes it. Germline-derived CDR1 and CDR2 are SGHVS and FNYEAQ. The CDR3 spans 15 residues. The ends lost 3 bases at V and 3 bases at J; junction bases unmatched: 5.

As concerns this clone: The CDR3 extends 3 residues past the end of the read, so its final part is completed from the germline J gene. The genes are TRBV19 and TRBJ1-5; weak D call: TRBD1 (6 bases). Germline CDR1 is LNHDA and CDR2 is SQIVND (reference sequence). Trimming took off 2 bases at V and 2 bases at J, with 10 bases between the two ends. The CDR3 spans 15 residues. Incomplete CDR3 DNA: TGTGCCAGTAGTATAAGTCGGACAGGCAATCAGCCC. This codes for CASSISRTGNQP. The entire CDR3 protein is CASSISRTGNQPQHF.

On this clone: The read stops 3 residues short of the end of the CDR3; the missing end is completed from the germline J gene. V is TRBV5-1 and J is TRBJ2-1, with 8 bases that match TRBD2. Germline loops: CDR1 SGHRS, CDR2 YFSETQ. V trimming: 4 bases; J trimming: 0 bases; junction bases outside the gene matches: 6. The CDR3 has 16 amino acids. CDR3 sequence: CASSQNSGISYNEQFF. The CDR3 DNA, read in part, is TGCGCCAGCAGCCAAAATAGCGGGATCTCCTACAATGAG.

Comment on this clone: From the germline J gene comes the end of the CDR3, since the read stops 3 residues before it. V is TRBV7-2 and J is TRBJ2-1; TRBD2 matches 7 bases. Germline assignment: CDR1 SGHTA and CDR2 FQGNSA. The CDR3 spans 15 residues. J lost 4 bases, V lost 3 bases, and 6 bases had no gene match. The CDR3 region is CASSFKAGPYNEQFF. The DNA read from the CDR3 is TGTGCCAGCAGCTTTAAAGCGGGACCTTACAATGAG.

Of note for this clone: The read comes to an end 3 residues before the CDR3 does, leaving the germline J gene to fill in the end. The chain is built from TRBV5-6 and TRBJ2-7; TRBD2 matches at 10 bases. V trimming: 0 bases; J trimming: 4 bases; junction bases outside the gene matches: 4. The CDR3 totals 15 residues. CDR1 and CDR2 (germline): SGHDT, YYEEEE. The sequenced CDR3 bases are TGTGCCAGCAGCTTGGATCCTAGCGGGAGATACGAG. Protein: CASSLDPSGRYE. The CDR3 reads in full as CASSLDPSGRYEQYF.

A word on this clone: The DNA ends 3 residues before the CDR3 does, and the rest of the CDR3 is filled in from the germline J gene. The chain uses TRBV19 and TRBJ1-1, with a tentative D call TRBD1 (5 bases). CDR3 length: 12 residues. Per the germline V gene, CDR1 is LNHDA and CDR2 is SQIVND (reference sequence). The ends were cut back, 7 bases at V and 6 bases at J, with 12 bases in the middle. The sequenced CDR3 bases are TGTGCCAGTAATCAGGGTTGGGCTGAA. It specifies CASNQGWAE. Given in full, the CDR3 is CASNQGWAEAFF.

On this clone itself: The DNA ends 3 residues before the CDR3 does, and the rest of the CDR3 is filled in from the germline J gene. The chain links TRBV4-1 to TRBJ1-1; maybe TRBD1 (6 bases). The V gene lost 1 base and the J gene lost 0 bases, with 6 bases spanning the gap. The CDR3 spans 14 residues. Per germline, CDR1 MGHRA and CDR2 YSYEKL. This chain's CDR3 is CASSQAGVNTEAFF. Partial CDR3 DNA: TGCGCCAGCAGCCAAGCAGGGGTGAACACTGAA.

Details on this clone: With the read ending 3 residues before the CDR3 end, the germline J gene is used to fill in that end. This chain connects TRBV6-1 to TRBJ2-1, with 8 bases identical to TRBD2. The junction had 6 bases not matched to a gene; V was cut back by 0 bases and J by 8 bases. CDR1 and CDR2 (germline): MNHNS, SASEGT. The CDR3 length is 15 residues. The part of the CDR3 DNA that was read is TGTGCCAGCAGTGAAGCTACTAGCGGAGAGGATGAG. Its protein product is CASSEATSGEDE. Given in full, the CDR3 is CASSEATSGEDEQFF.

Regarding this clone: The read stops 3 residues short of the end of the CDR3; the missing end is completed from the germline J gene. V and J are TRBV18 and TRBJ1-1; D may be TRBD1 (6 bases). The V gene lost 3 bases and the J gene lost 0 bases, with 14 bases spanning the gap. CDR1 and CDR2 (germline): KGHSH, LQKENI. This CDR3 has 16 amino acids. The CDR3 bases that were read are TGTGCCAGCTCACCCTCCAGGGGAATAATGAACACTGAA. As protein: CASSPSRGIMNTE. The whole CDR3 region reads CASSPSRGIMNTEAFF.

Turning to this clone: The CDR3 extends 3 residues past the end of the read, so its final part is completed from the germline J gene. The chain is built from TRBV9 and TRBJ1-4, with D maybe TRBD1 (5 bases). The CDR3 contains 14 residues. Germline loops: CDR1 SGDLS, CDR2 YYNGEE. Trimming removed 6 bases from V and 1 base from J, with 10 bases in between. CDR3 in amino acids: CASNLQGTNEKLFF. The DNA read from the CDR3 is TGTGCCAGCAATCTTCAGGGAACTAATGAAAAA. Variable domain in full (rest from reference TRBV9 and TRBJ1-4): DSGVTQTPKHLITATGQRVTLRCSPRSGDLSVYWYQQSLDQGLQFLIQYYNGEERAKGNILERFSAQQFPDLHSELNLSSLELGDSALYFCASNLQGTNEKLFFGSGTQLSVL.